This T cell receptor (beta chain) came from a study of long-term antiretroviral therapy in people with HIV. General study results and limits: Spans of CDR3 length were tighter for HIV repertoires than for controls.

Germline lookup yields CDR1 MNHNS and CDR2 SASEGT. The CDR3 runs to 15 residues. V was clipped by 0 bases and J by 5 bases; unmatched bases: 3. With respect to this clone: Its antigen is still unknown.

Samples were assayed with immunoSEQ v3.0 at survey level. Method: immunoSEQ multiplex PCR; TCRdb's copy keeps in-frame clones and lacks some. The sample consists of 20,000 to 25,000 clones, about 82% of them appearing once. This receptor was obtained from a man in his 60s with HIV. The sequenced sample was unsorted PBMCs, obtained 1.3 years after starting antiretroviral therapy. V is TRBV6-1 and J is TRBJ1-5, with 8 nucleotides matching TRBD1. This CDR3 reads CASSEAGQGHQPQHF. The CDR3, as DNA: TGTGCCAGCAGTGAAGCTGGACAGGGTCATCAGCCCCAGCATTTT.